The next 26 T cell receptor beta chains were all read from a single sample in a study of blood T cell repertoires in COVID-19. Libraries were prepared by immunoSEQ multiplex PCR; TCRdb keeps only in-frame clonotypes and omits some of them. The table includes over 10,000 clones, roughly 88% detected once. The sample comprised peripheral blood. Receptors originate from a human donor in a cohort sampled during active COVID-19.

This clone has just one count. The chain joins TRBV5-1 to TRBJ2-1, with D possibly being TRBD1 (6 bases). Trimming stripped 0 bases from V and 4 bases from J, with 11 bases between. CDR1 SGHRS and CDR2 YFSETQ come from the germline V gene. CDR3 length: 15 residues. The CDR3 loop is CASSLDRVGYNEQFF. The CDR3 DNA sequence: TGCGCCAGCAGCTTGGACAGGGTGGGGTACAATGAGCAGTTCTTC.

This clone has only a few counts. V and J are TRBV4-2 and TRBJ1-1; D unresolved. V was clipped by 2 bases and J by 6 bases, with 25 bases between them. From germline, CDR1 is LGHNA and CDR2 YNFKEQ. The CDR3 has 18 amino acids. DNA of the CDR3: TGTGCCAGCAGCCAAATAATAGGTTTGGTGGCGGGAGGGCCTGAAGCTTTCTTT. This sequence encodes CASSQIIGLVAGGPEAFF.

The J gene is TRBJ1-3, the V gene TRBV5-1; TRBD1 is a possible D gene (5 bases). Trimming took 1 base from V and 0 from J, leaving 5 bases between them. The CDR3 covers 14 residues. Per germline, CDR1 SGHRS and CDR2 YFSETQ. The CDR3 DNA reads TGCGCCAGCAGCTTGCAGGGCTCTGGAAACACCATATATTTT. It is translated as CASSLQGSGNTIYF.

CDR3 amino acids: CATSRDGGLAGPEETQYF. CDR3 coding DNA: TGTGCCACCAGCAGAGATGGAGGACTAGCGGGTCCCGAGGAGACCCAGTACTTC. The chain couples TRBV15 to TRBJ2-5; TRBD2 matches at 11 bases. The trim removed 0 bases at V and 5 bases at J, leaving 11 bases unmatched. The V gene's germline CDR1 is LNHNV and CDR2 YYDKDF (reference sequence). CDR3 length: 18 residues.

The CDR3 nucleotides are TGCGCCAGCAGCTTGTTACAGGCCGCTAACTATGGCTACACCTTC. This gives the protein CASSLLQAANYGYTF. The rearrangement links TRBV5-1 to TRBJ1-2; D possibly corresponds to TRBD1 (5 bases). CDR1 is SGHRS, CDR2 YFSETQ, per germline. The CDR3 runs 15 residues. Trimming shortened V by 1 base and J by 0 bases, and 10 bases separated the two germline ends. Based on the CDR3 plus reference TRBV5-1 and TRBJ1-2, the full variable domain is KAGVTQTPRYLIKTRGQQVTLSCSPISGHRSVSWYQQTPGQGLQFLFEYFSETQRNKGNFPGRFSGRQFSNSRSEMNVSTLELGDSALYLCASSLLQAANYGYTFGSGTRLTVV.

The chain is built from TRBV5-1 and TRBJ2-7; 8 bases are a match to TRBD2. With 4 bases clipped from V and 2 bases from J, the junction kept 14 bases outside the gene matches. From germline, CDR1 is SGHRS and CDR2 YFSETQ. CDR3 length: 17 amino acids. Here the CDR3 DNA reads TGCGCCAGCAGCGAACCCCCCTTGGGTAGCGGGGCCTACGAGCAGTACTTC. It is translated as CASSEPPLGSGAYEQYF.

This chain joins TRBV9 and TRBJ2-2, with 8 bases that match TRBD2. J gave up 6 bases and V 1 base, and 5 bases lay outside the gene matches. The CDR3 has 15 residues. Germline values: CDR1 SGDLS, CDR2 YYNGEE. CDR3 DNA sequence: TGTGCCAGCAGCGTATCGGGGGGGGCCCCCGGGGAGCTGTTTTTT. This sequence encodes CASSVSGGAPGELFF.

The chain joins TRBV6-5 to TRBJ2-7, with D perhaps TRBD1 (6 bases). Germline V gene lookup returns CDR1 MNHEY and CDR2 SVGAGI. V lost 8 bases, J lost 0 bases, and 14 bases lay in between. The CDR3 has 14 amino acids. CDR3 residues: CASSSGQYSYEQYF. In DNA, the CDR3 is TGTGCCAGCTCATCGGGACAATACTCCTACGAGCAGTACTTC.

The chain recombines TRBV6-1 with TRBJ1-4, with unresolved D. Germline V gives CDR1 MNHNS, CDR2 SASEGT. Between the trimmed V and J ends, which lost 3 bases and 7 bases, there was a span of 12 bases. The CDR3 has 14 residues. The CDR3 DNA is TGTGCCAGCAGTGACCGCGGGTTGGGTGAAAAACTGTTTTTT. It encodes CASSDRGLGEKLFF.

The chain is built from TRBV19 and TRBJ1-5, with 9 bases identical to TRBD1. The trim removed 8 bases at V and 7 bases at J, leaving 6 bases unmatched. This CDR3 is 13 amino acids long. Germline assignment: CDR1 LNHDA and CDR2 SQIVND (reference sequence). CDR3 protein: CASVDRGKQPQHF. In nucleotides, the CDR3 is TGTGCCAGTGTGGACAGGGGAAAGCAGCCCCAGCATTTT.

The chain uses TRBV19 and TRBJ2-7, with D perhaps TRBD2 (6 bases). The ends were cut back, 3 bases at V and 5 bases at J, with 17 bases in the middle. Germline V gives CDR1 LNHDA, CDR2 SQIVND (reference sequence). CDR3 length: 15 residues. The CDR3 protein is CASSISGAGTDEQYF. The CDR3 nucleotides read TGTGCCAGTAGTATTTCTGGAGCGGGTACCGACGAGCAGTACTTC.

This clone has only one observation. The chain recombines TRBV5-1 with TRBJ2-3; 13 nucleotides align to TRBD2. Germline V gene sequence: CDR1 SGHRS, CDR2 YFSETQ. The CDR3 sequence is 18 residues long. Unmatched junction bases numbered 12, after V lost 7 bases and J lost 1 base. This chain's CDR3 is CASAPGLAGTWGTDTQYF. The CDR3 nucleotides are TGCGCCAGCGCCCCGGGACTAGCGGGAACTTGGGGCACAGATACGCAGTATTTT. Together with reference TRBV5-1 and TRBJ2-3, the CDR3 gives the full variable domain: KAGVTQTPRYLIKTRGQQVTLSCSPISGHRSVSWYQQTPGQGLQFLFEYFSETQRNKGNFPGRFSGRQFSNSRSEMNVSTLELGDSALYLCASAPGLAGTWGTDTQYFGPGTRLTVL.

The rearrangement joins TRBV5-6 to TRBJ2-7; a weak D match, TRBD2 (6 bases). With 2 bases removed from V and 6 bases from J, the gap between germline ends came to 18 bases. Germline assignment: CDR1 SGHDT and CDR2 YYEEEE. The CDR3 is 15 amino acids. This chain's CDR3 is CASSFGEVTRREQYF. The CDR3 DNA is TGTGCCAGCAGCTTCGGGGAGGTGACCCGGCGCGAGCAGTACTTC.

This clone was observed a few times. The rearrangement links TRBV4-2 to TRBJ2-5; TRBD2 matches at 13 bases. The germline V gene encodes CDR1 LGHNA and CDR2 YNFKEQ. Trimming at V came to 2 bases and at J to 5 bases, leaving 5 bases not matched to a gene. The CDR3 has 16 amino acids. The CDR3 nucleotides read TGTGCCAGCAGCCAATCACTAGCGGGGGGGCCGGAGACCCAGTACTTC. Translating it yields CASSQSLAGGPETQYF.

This clone was counted only a few times. The chain employs TRBV11-2 and TRBJ2-2; 7 bases line up with TRBD2. The CDR3 is made up of 12 amino acids. The V gene's germline CDR1 is SGHAT and CDR2 FQNNGV. The V gene end was trimmed by 11 bases and the J gene end by 9 bases; junction bases not matched to a gene: 9. CDR3 in amino acids: CAGTGTIRELFF. CDR3 bases: TGTGCCGGAACTGGGACTATTAGGGAGCTGTTTTTT.

The chain employs TRBV3-1 (or the pseudogene TRBV3-2) and TRBJ1-1; TRBD1 matches 7 bases. The CDR3 consists of 15 residues. The germline CDR1 and CDR2 sequences are LGHDT and YNNKEL (reference sequence). Trimming at V came to 4 bases and at J to 1 base, leaving 6 bases not matched to a gene. CDR3 in DNA: TGTGCCAGCAGCCCCACAGGGGCCCCGAACACTGAAGCTTTCTTT. Translating it yields CASSPTGAPNTEAFF.

This CDR3 reads CASSLIVSSGANVLTF. For the CDR3, the DNA is TGTGCCAGCAGCCTTATCGTATCCTCTGGGGCCAACGTCCTGACTTTC. V gene TRBV7-8 combines with J gene TRBJ2-6; D call uncertain. The CDR3 length is 16 residues. Germline CDR1 SGHVS, CDR2 FQNEAQ. With 5 bases removed from V and 0 bases from J, the gap between germline ends came to 11 bases.

The chain couples TRBV9 to TRBJ2-7; TRBD2 aligns across 9 bases. CDR1 is SGDLS, CDR2 YYNGEE, per germline. The CDR3 is 15 residues long. Unmatched junction bases numbered 10, after V lost 4 bases and J lost 5 bases. DNA for the CDR3: TGTGCCAGCAGCCTCGGGACTAGCAGGTCTCACGAGCAGTACTTC. Encoded protein: CASSLGTSRSHEQYF. The whole variable domain, filled in from reference TRBV9 and TRBJ2-7, reads DSGVTQTPKHLITATGQRVTLRCSPRSGDLSVYWYQQSLDQGLQFLIQYYNGEERAKGNILERFSAQQFPDLHSELNLSSLELGDSALYFCASSLGTSRSHEQYFGPGTRLTVT.

The V call is TRBV13, the J call TRBJ2-3; D possibly corresponds to TRBD2 (5 bases). This CDR3 is built from 12 residues. With 5 bases removed from V and 4 bases from J, the gap between germline ends came to 7 bases. Germline lookup yields CDR1 PRHDT and CDR2 FYEKMQ (reference sequence). The CDR3 reads CASSRGPDTQYF. The DNA for the CDR3 is TGTGCCAGCAGCCGAGGGCCAGATACGCAGTATTTT.

The chain employs TRBV28 and TRBJ2-2, with D perhaps TRBD2 (5 bases). V lost 3 bases and J 3 bases, leaving 14 bases between the germline ends. There are 16 residues in the CDR3. CDR1 is MDHEN, CDR2 SYDVKM, per germline. The CDR3 spells CASSFLAGLDTGELFF. DNA of the CDR3: TGTGCCAGCAGTTTCCTAGCCGGGTTGGACACCGGGGAGCTGTTTTTT. Using reference TRBV28 and TRBJ2-2 for the parts outside the CDR3, the full variable domain is DVKVTQSSRYLVKRTGEKVFLECVQDMDHENMFWYRQDPGLGLRLIYFSYDVKMKEKGDIPEGYSVSREKKERFSLILESASTNQTSMYLCASSFLAGLDTGELFFGEGSRLTVL.

The V gene is TRBV11-2, the J gene TRBJ2-7; no clear D gene. This CDR3 region has 11 residues. V was shortened by 5 bases and J by 3 bases, with 5 bases between the two germline ends. Germline CDR1 SGHAT, CDR2 FQNNGV. CDR3 protein: CASSLNYEQYF. In DNA, the CDR3 is TGTGCCAGCAGCCTAAACTACGAGCAGTACTTC.

The count of this clone is one. This chain links TRBV5-4 with TRBJ1-1, with 9 bases aligning to TRBD1. Germline CDR1 and CDR2: SGHNT and YYREEE (reference sequence). With 2 bases clipped from V and 10 bases from J, the junction kept 15 bases outside the gene matches. The CDR3 covers 16 residues. The CDR3 here is CASSLGGQGGLRRAFF. CDR3 DNA sequence: TGTGCCAGCAGCTTAGGGGGACAGGGAGGCCTGCGGAGAGCTTTCTTT.

The rearrangement uses TRBV6-2 or TRBV6-3 and TRBJ2-5; 11 nucleotides match TRBD2. Germline trimming cut 5 bases from V and 5 bases from J; bases unmatched to any gene: 10. The V gene's germline CDR1 is MNHEY and CDR2 SVGEGT. The CDR3 runs 16 residues. The CDR3 sequence: CASSPLLAGEGETQYF. In DNA form, the CDR3 reads TGTGCCAGCAGTCCGTTACTAGCGGGAGAGGGGGAGACCCAGTACTTC.

This chain links TRBV6-1 with TRBJ1-6; TRBD1 agrees at 11 bases. The trim removed 3 bases at V and 9 bases at J, leaving 4 bases unmatched. The CDR3 extends over 15 amino acids. Germline CDR1 reads MNHNS; CDR2 reads SASEGT. The CDR3 nucleotides read TGTGCCAGCAGTGATAAGGGGACAGGGGGTTCACCCCTCCACTTT. Residues: CASSDKGTGGSPLHF.

The V gene is TRBV11-3, the J gene TRBJ2-2; 9 bases align to TRBD2. CDR1 and CDR2 from the germline V gene are SGHNT and YENEEA. CDR3 size: 15 residues. J lost 5 bases, V lost 4 bases, and 5 bases had no gene match. The CDR3 nucleotides are TGTGCCAGCAGCTCTCTAGCGGGGATAACCGGGGAGCTGTTTTTT. Encoded protein: CASSSLAGITGELFF. The whole variable domain, filled in from reference TRBV11-3 and TRBJ2-2, reads EAGVVQSPRYKIIEKKQPVAFWCNPISGHNTLYWYLQNLGQGPELLIRYENEEAVDDSQLPKDRFSAERLKGVDSTLKIQPAELGDSAVYLCASSSLAGITGELFFGEGSRLTVL.

The chain is built from TRBV15 and TRBJ2-2; possible D gene TRBD1, 5 bases. The CDR3 is made up of 15 amino acids. V lost 1 base, J lost 2 bases, and 8 bases lay in between. Per germline, CDR1 LNHNV and CDR2 YYDKDF (reference sequence). For the CDR3, the DNA is TGTGCCACCAGCAGAGGGACACCCAACACCGGGGAGCTGTTTTTT. Amino acid sequence: CATSRGTPNTGELFF.